This passage covers 12 T cell receptor beta chains from one sample sequenced in a study of shared clonotypes between healthy human individuals. Only in-frame clones appear in the TCRdb table, and some are missing; sequencing was by immunoSEQ multiplex PCR. The repertoire holds over 850,000 clones, with 70% to 80% as singletons. Input material: memory CD4+ T cells from PBMCs. Subset here: CD45RA-negative fraction. Receptors originate from a man younger than 30 in good health. Some clones in this sample may be carry-over from other donors' samples.

The rearrangement joins TRBV10-3 to TRBJ2-7, with D perhaps TRBD1 (6 bases). The CDR3 runs to 13 residues. The V gene lost 2 bases and the J gene lost 7 bases, with 12 bases spanning the gap. The germline gives CDR1 ENHRY, CDR2 SYGVKD. CDR3 in amino acids: CAISERNRDEQYF. For the CDR3, the DNA is TGTGCCATCAGTGAGAGGAACAGGGATGAGCAGTACTTC.

The chain combines TRBV6-6 with TRBJ1-5; D not resolved. CDR3 size: 15 residues. The V end was cut by 6 bases, the J end by 9 bases, with 21 bases between. Germline CDR1 is MNHNY and CDR2 is SVGAGI (reference sequence). Here the CDR3 DNA reads TGTGCCAGCAGCCCTTCCAGCGCAGCCAAGGGGCCCCAGCATTTT. Translation: CASSPSSAAKGPQHF.

This sequence joins TRBV19 and TRBJ2-7; D is tentatively TRBD1 or TRBD2 (6 bases each). V was clipped by 3 bases and J by 4 bases, with 13 bases between them. The germline V gene encodes CDR1 LNHDA and CDR2 SQIVND (reference sequence). The CDR3 length is 14 residues. This CDR3 is CASSIRGQVYEQYF. CDR3 in DNA: TGTGCCAGTAGTATCCGGGGGCAGGTGTACGAGCAGTACTTC.

This clone was observed a few times. The sample carries other DNA sequences with the same CDR3. The chain has TRBV18 and TRBJ1-1; the match to TRBD1 covers 8 bases. CDR3 length equals 14 residues. The V gene end was trimmed by 3 bases and the J gene end by 3 bases; junction bases not matched to a gene: 3. CDR1 and CDR2 (germline): KGHSH, LQKENI. CDR3 in amino acids: CASSPTTGDTEAFF. CDR3 bases: TGTGCCAGCTCACCCACGACAGGGGACACTGAAGCTTTCTTT.

The chain is built from TRBV2 and TRBJ1-5; tentatively, D is TRBD1 (6 bases). This CDR3 contains 13 residues. V was cut by 6 bases and J by 4 bases, with 10 bases left in between. CDR1 is SNHLY, CDR2 FYNNEI, per germline. This CDR3 reads CASSSDRNQPQHF. CDR3 bases: TGTGCCAGCAGCTCGGACAGAAATCAGCCCCAGCATTTT.

This chain links TRBV6-5 with TRBJ1-5, with 12 bases that match TRBD1. The V and J ends lost 6 bases and 6 bases, in that order; junction bases with no gene match: 6. The germline CDR1 and CDR2 sequences are MNHEY and SVGAGI. The CDR3 sequence is 15 residues long. The CDR3 reads CASRRDRGLGQPQHF. CDR3 nucleotide sequence: TGTGCCAGCAGAAGGGACAGGGGGCTGGGTCAGCCCCAGCATTTT.

This clone was counted a few times. The chain combines TRBV4-2 with TRBJ1-3; D is unresolved. Trimming took off 1 base at V and 8 bases at J, with 12 bases between the two ends. CDR1 and CDR2 (germline): LGHNA, YNFKEQ. The CDR3 runs 14 residues. The CDR3 DNA sequence: TGTGCCAGCAGCCAAGTAAGTGAGCAGGACACCATATATTTT. The encoded protein is CASSQVSEQDTIYF.

The CDR3: CASSVVWDSSYEQYF. CDR3 bases: TGTGCCAGCAGTGTGGTTTGGGACAGCTCCTACGAGCAGTACTTC. V gene TRBV2 combines with J gene TRBJ2-7; 7 positions agree with TRBD1. Germline loops: CDR1 SNHLY, CDR2 FYNNEI. The CDR3 covers 15 residues. Unmatched junction bases numbered 6, after V lost 4 bases and J lost 0 bases.

A few counts support this clone. The chain couples TRBV9 to TRBJ2-7, with D tentatively TRBD2 (5 bases). The CDR3 is 13 residues long. The germline V gene encodes CDR1 SGDLS and CDR2 YYNGEE. V was pared by 0 bases and J by 6 bases, with 10 bases between. The CDR3 DNA reads as TGTGCCAGCAGCGTAGCTATCGGAGGCGAGCAGTACTTC. Its translation: CASSVAIGGEQYF.

The CDR3 DNA reads TGCGCCAGCAGCTTGGTTGGGGTGTTAAATGAAAAACTGTTTTTT. Translating gives CASSLVGVLNEKLFF. This chain uses TRBV5-1 with TRBJ1-4; D is unresolved. The CDR3 is made up of 15 amino acids. Trimming removed 0 bases at V and 5 bases at J, with 11 bases between. Germline CDR1 and CDR2: SGHRS and YFSETQ. Looking up the rest from reference TRBV5-1 and TRBJ1-4 gives the full variable domain: KAGVTQTPRYLIKTRGQQVTLSCSPISGHRSVSWYQQTPGQGLQFLFEYFSETQRNKGNFPGRFSGRQFSNSRSEMNVSTLELGDSALYLCASSLVGVLNEKLFFGSGTQLSVL.

J is TRBJ2-1 and V is TRBV7-2; 16 positions agree with TRBD2. This CDR3 region has 20 residues. From germline, CDR1 is SGHTA and CDR2 FQGNSA. The V and J ends lost 0 bases and 4 bases, in that order; junction bases with no gene match: 9. CDR3 coding DNA: TGTGCCAGCAGCTTAGCGCGGGGACTAGCGGGAGGGTTTAGGTACAATGAGCAGTTCTTC. Its translation: CASSLARGLAGGFRYNEQFF.

Regarding this clone: This may be a read error: a much more frequent sequence differs by one nucleotide. Here the CDR3 DNA reads TGTGCCAGCAGTTTAGGGGGTGGGGAGACCCAGTACTTC. Translating gives CASSLGGGETQYF. The chain couples TRBV7-2 to TRBJ2-5; a possible D gene is TRBD1 (6 bases). Germline CDR1 SGHTA, CDR2 FQGNSA. The length of the CDR3 is 13 residues.